This TCR beta chain emerged from a study of CD8 T cells in Susac syndrome. General study points: The study's TCR sequencing and HLA analysis drew on a certain number of individuals. That number was acknowledged as relatively small.

The CDR3 has 15 residues. From germline, CDR1 is KGHSH and CDR2 LQKENI. The V gene lost 2 bases and the J gene lost 0 bases, with 9 bases spanning the gap. The sequenced target, TCR beta, came from blood CD8+ and CD4+ T cells. The control participants were healthy donors, and these controls were matched with respect to both age and sex. TEMRA cells were enriched by FACS, and CD4+ and CD8+ T cells were negatively isolated. A quantity of about 0.5 to 1 ug RNA underwent reverse transcription using random hexamers. TCRdb itself ran the immunoSEQ multiplex PCR reads through MiXCR, one entry per CDR3 protein. The sample contains roughly 160,000 distinct CDR3 sequences, about 95% of which appear only once. Points on this clonotype: The antigen is undetermined.

The sequenced sample was CD4+ T cells from PBMCs. V gene TRBV18 combines with J gene TRBJ2-3, with D possibly being TRBD2 (7 bases). The receptor was derived from a human donor in good health. CDR3 in amino acids: CASSPAGASTDTQYF. Written as DNA, the CDR3 is TGTGCCAGCTCACCAGCGGGGGCCAGCACAGATACGCAGTATTTT.